The clone carrying this T cell receptor (beta chain) turned up a few times. TCRdb passed the 5' RACE reads through MiXCR, listing each CDR3 protein once. The sample holds 250,000 to 300,000 distinct CDR3 sequences, 20% seen once. These data are taken from a study of CD8 T cells in ankylosing spondylitis. CDR3 size: 16 residues. V dropped 6 bases and J dropped 0 bases, with 16 bases sitting between them. Per the germline V gene, CDR1 is MNHNS and CDR2 is SASEGT. Sequencing used blood, either unsorted or a sorted T cell fraction (not recorded which). This receptor was identified in a male donor with ankylosing spondylitis or in good health (not recorded which). The rearrangement links TRBV6-1 to TRBJ2-3; D may match TRBD1 or TRBD2 (5 bases each). The chain's CDR3 is CASRSGTARSTDTQYF. In DNA form, the CDR3 reads TGTGCCAGCAGAAGTGGGACGGCTCGAAGCACAGATACGCAGTATTTT.